This T cell receptor beta chain was captured by sequencing in a study of T cell repertoires in cytomegalovirus infection. Study results and limitations: Based on cumulative public TCR beta family frequency, carriers of CMV plus the relevant HLA were identified.

This CDR3 contains 12 residues. Trimming pared 4 bases from V and 4 bases from J, leaving 7 bases between. Germline CDR1 and CDR2: SGHTA and FQGNSA. TCRdb used MiXCR to reprocess the reads, holding one entry per CDR3 protein. The table records 300,000 to 400,000 distinct CDR3 sequences, over 7.5% of them present only once. This clonotype was observed a few times. The antigen remains undetermined. The specimen was PBMCs. The J gene is TRBJ1-2, the V gene TRBV7-2, with D possibly matching TRBD1 (6 bases). This sequence originates from a human donor in good health (CMV status not recorded). Some clones in this sample may be carry-over from other donors' samples. The CDR3 DNA follows: TGTGCCAGCAGCTGGGACACCTATGGCTACACCTTC. Protein: CASSWDTYGYTF.